Listed here are 8 T cell receptor beta chains from one sample, sequenced in a study of shared clonotypes between healthy human individuals. Assay: immunoSEQ multiplex PCR; the TCRdb copy retains only in-frame clones and omits some. The sample has fewer than 3 million clones, about 90% seen once. Sample: naive CD4+ T cells from PBMCs. Subset indicated: CD45RA+ positively selected. These receptors were collected from a man between 18 and 35 years old in good health. Some clones in this sample may be carry-over from other donors' samples.

The J gene is TRBJ2-3, the V gene TRBV4-1; 12 positions agree with TRBD2. The junction had 17 bases not matched to a gene; V was cut back by 7 bases and J by 6 bases. This CDR3 spans 18 amino acids. Looked up from germline, CDR1 is MGHRA and CDR2 is YSYEKL. In nucleotides, the CDR3 is TGCGCCAGCACCCCCCTCCCCCTAGCGGGAGGGCAGTACGATACGCAGTATTTT. Its protein is CASTPLPLAGGQYDTQYF.

The rearrangement links TRBV27 to TRBJ2-7; the match to TRBD2 covers 9 bases. The germline CDR1 and CDR2 sequences are MNHEY and SMNVEV (reference sequence). The junction had 14 bases not matched to a gene; V was cut back by 1 base and J by 4 bases. The CDR3 consists of 18 residues. The CDR3 bases are TGTGCCAGCAGTTTATTCCCCCCAGAACGGGCGGGAGGGTACGAGCAGTACTTC. It yields the protein CASSLFPPERAGGYEQYF.

As concerns this clone: In the same sample, other DNA sequences code for this CDR3. V gene TRBV7-3 combines with J gene TRBJ1-1, with a possible D match to TRBD1 (5 bases). The CDR3 extends over 13 amino acids. In germline, CDR1 is SGHTA, CDR2 FQGTGA. V was trimmed by 3 bases and J by 1 base, leaving 6 bases between them. CDR3 amino acids: CASSFGANTEAFF. The CDR3 DNA sequence: TGTGCCAGCAGCTTTGGGGCGAACACTGAAGCTTTCTTT.

The rearrangement uses TRBV7-2 and TRBJ1-2; D not resolved. Germline CDR1 and CDR2: SGHTA and FQGNSA. The CDR3 is made up of 12 amino acids. The germline V and J ends were trimmed by 2 bases and 8 bases, with 9 bases remaining between them. In nucleotides, the CDR3 is TGTGCCAGCAGCTTAACTCTAATCGGCTACACCTTC. Residues: CASSLTLIGYTF.

The V and J genes are TRBV11-1 and TRBJ1-2, with D hard to call. Germline CDR1 SGHAT, CDR2 FQDESV (reference sequence). The CDR3 contains 14 residues. Between the trimmed V and J ends, which lost 2 bases and 1 base, there was a span of 8 bases. The chain's CDR3 is CASSLLGGNYGYTF. For the CDR3, the DNA is TGTGCCAGCAGCTTACTAGGCGGTAACTATGGCTACACCTTC.

This clone was recorded only once. This chain links TRBV19 with TRBJ2-2; a weak D match, TRBD2 (7 bases). V shed 3 bases and J shed 6 bases, with 14 bases lying between them. Germline CDR1 reads LNHDA; CDR2 reads SQIVND (reference sequence). The CDR3 runs 15 residues. The CDR3 DNA sequence: TGTGCCAGTAGTATCCAGGACGGGGGGCCCGGGGAGCTGTTTTTT. Translating gives CASSIQDGGPGELFF.

V gene TRBV5-1 combines with J gene TRBJ2-5, with no clear D. Germline lookup yields CDR1 SGHRS and CDR2 YFSETQ. Between the trimmed V and J ends, which lost 2 bases and 5 bases, there was a span of 7 bases. This CDR3 has 12 residues. The DNA for the CDR3 is TGCGCCAGCAGCTTCGATTCGGAGACCCAGTACTTC. Its translation is CASSFDSETQYF.

As DNA, the CDR3 is TGCGCCAGCCTTGAGTGGGCGGGAGGTCTGACCGGGGAGCTGTTTTTT. The encoded protein is CASLEWAGGLTGELFF. This chain connects TRBV5-1 to TRBJ2-2; 8 nucleotides match TRBD2. Germline V gene sequence: CDR1 SGHRS, CDR2 YFSETQ. The CDR3 loop spans 16 amino acids. J lost 5 bases, V lost 7 bases, and 13 bases had no gene match.